This TCR beta chain was sequenced for a study of CD8 T cells in ankylosing spondylitis. One entry per CDR3 protein, called by TCRdb with MiXCR from the 5' RACE reads. The table records under 250,000 distinct CDR3 sequences, under 35% of them present only once. Study-level findings and limits: In ankylosing spondylitis patients, matched synovial fluid reportedly showed significant enrichment of disease-linked clones.

The length of the CDR3 is 14 residues. The V end lost 2 bases, the J end lost 4 bases, and 8 bases lay between the germline ends. Germline CDR1 and CDR2: SGHVS and FQNEAQ. Comments on this clonotype: Its specificity is not known.

Source material: blood, either unsorted or a sorted T cell fraction (not recorded which). This receptor was obtained from a male donor with ankylosing spondylitis or in good health (not recorded which). The chain recombines TRBV7-8 with TRBJ2-2; no firm D call. The CDR3 nucleotides are TGTGCCAGCAGCTTAAGAGAGAGCACCGGGGAGCTGTTTTTT. Amino acids: CASSLRESTGELFF.